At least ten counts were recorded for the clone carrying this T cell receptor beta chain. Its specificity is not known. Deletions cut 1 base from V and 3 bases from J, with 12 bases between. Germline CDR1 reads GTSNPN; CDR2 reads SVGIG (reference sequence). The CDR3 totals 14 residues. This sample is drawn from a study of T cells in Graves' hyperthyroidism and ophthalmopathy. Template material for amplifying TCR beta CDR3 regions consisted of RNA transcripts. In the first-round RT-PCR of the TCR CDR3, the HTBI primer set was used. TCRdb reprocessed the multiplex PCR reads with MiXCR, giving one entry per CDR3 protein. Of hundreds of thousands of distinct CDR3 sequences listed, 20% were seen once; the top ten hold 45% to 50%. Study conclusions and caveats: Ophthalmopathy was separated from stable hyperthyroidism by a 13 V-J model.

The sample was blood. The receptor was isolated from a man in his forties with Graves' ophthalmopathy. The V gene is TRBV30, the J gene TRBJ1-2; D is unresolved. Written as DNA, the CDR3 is TGTGCCTGGAGTGATGGACTTACACACTATGGCTACACCTTC. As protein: CAWSDGLTHYGYTF.